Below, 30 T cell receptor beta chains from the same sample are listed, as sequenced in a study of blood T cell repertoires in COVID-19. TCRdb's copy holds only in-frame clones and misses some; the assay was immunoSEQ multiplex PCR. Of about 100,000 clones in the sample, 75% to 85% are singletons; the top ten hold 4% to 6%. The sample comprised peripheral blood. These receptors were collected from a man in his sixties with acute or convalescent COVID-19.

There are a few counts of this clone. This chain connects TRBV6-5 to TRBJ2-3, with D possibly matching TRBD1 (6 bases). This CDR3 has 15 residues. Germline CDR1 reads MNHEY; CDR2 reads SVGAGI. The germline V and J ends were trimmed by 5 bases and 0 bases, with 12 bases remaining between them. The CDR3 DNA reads TGTGCCAGCAGTATACAGGGCCAAAGCACAGATACGCAGTATTTT. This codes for CASSIQGQSTDTQYF.

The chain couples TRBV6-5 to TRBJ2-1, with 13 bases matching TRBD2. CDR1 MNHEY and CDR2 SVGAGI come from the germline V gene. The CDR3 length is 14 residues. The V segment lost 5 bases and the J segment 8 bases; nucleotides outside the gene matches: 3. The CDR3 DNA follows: TGTGCCAGCAGTACTAGCGGGGGGGCAGATGAGCAGTTCTTC. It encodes CASSTSGGADEQFF.

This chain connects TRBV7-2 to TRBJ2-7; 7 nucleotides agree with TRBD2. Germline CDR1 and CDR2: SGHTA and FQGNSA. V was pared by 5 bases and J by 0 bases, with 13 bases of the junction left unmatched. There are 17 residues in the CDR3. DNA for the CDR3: TGTGCCAGCAGCACCTCTAGCGGTTCCTCCAGCTCCTACGAGCAGTACTTC. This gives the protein CASSTSSGSSSSYEQYF.

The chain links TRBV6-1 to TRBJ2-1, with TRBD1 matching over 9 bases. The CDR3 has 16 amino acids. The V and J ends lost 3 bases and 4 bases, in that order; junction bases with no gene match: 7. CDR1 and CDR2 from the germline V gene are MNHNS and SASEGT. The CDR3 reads CASSDRTGQGYNEQFF. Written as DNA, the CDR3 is TGTGCCAGCAGTGACCGCACAGGACAGGGGTACAATGAGCAGTTCTTC.

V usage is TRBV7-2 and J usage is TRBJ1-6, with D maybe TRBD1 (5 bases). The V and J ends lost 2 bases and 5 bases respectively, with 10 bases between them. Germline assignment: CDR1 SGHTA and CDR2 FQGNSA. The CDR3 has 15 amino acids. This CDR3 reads CASSLRRQNNSPLHF. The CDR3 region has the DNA TGTGCCAGCAGCTTACGGCGACAGAATAATTCACCCCTCCACTTT.

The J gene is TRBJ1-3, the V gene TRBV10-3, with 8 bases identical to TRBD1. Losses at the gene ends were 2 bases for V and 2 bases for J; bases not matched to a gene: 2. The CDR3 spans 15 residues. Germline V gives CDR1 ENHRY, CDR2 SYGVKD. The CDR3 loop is CAISEATGAGNTIYF. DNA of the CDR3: TGTGCCATCAGTGAGGCGACAGGGGCTGGAAACACCATATATTTT.

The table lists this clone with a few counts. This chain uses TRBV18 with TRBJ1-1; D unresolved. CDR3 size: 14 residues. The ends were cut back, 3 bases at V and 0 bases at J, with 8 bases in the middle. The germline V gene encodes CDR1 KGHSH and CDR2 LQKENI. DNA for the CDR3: TGTGCCAGCTCACCTGGAGAGATGAACACTGAAGCTTTCTTT. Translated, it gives CASSPGEMNTEAFF.

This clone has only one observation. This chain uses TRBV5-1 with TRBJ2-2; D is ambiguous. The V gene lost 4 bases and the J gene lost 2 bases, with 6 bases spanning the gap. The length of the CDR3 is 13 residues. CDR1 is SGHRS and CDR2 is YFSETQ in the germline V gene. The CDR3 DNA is TGCGCCAGCAGCCCTCGTAACACCGGGGAGCTGTTTTTT. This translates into CASSPRNTGELFF.

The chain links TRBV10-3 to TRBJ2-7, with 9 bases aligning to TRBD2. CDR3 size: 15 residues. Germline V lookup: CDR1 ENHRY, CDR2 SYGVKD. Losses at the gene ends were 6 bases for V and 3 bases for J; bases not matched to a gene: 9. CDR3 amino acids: CAIRGEVSGSYEQYF. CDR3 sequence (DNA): TGTGCCATCAGGGGGGAGGTTAGCGGGAGCTACGAGCAGTACTTC.

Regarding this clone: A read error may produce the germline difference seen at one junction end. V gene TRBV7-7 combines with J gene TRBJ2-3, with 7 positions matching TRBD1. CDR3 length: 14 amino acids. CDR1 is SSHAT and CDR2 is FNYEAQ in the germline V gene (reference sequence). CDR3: CASSLTGFTDTQYF. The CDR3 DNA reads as TGTGCTAGCAGTCTGACAGGGTTCACAGATACGCAGTATTTT.

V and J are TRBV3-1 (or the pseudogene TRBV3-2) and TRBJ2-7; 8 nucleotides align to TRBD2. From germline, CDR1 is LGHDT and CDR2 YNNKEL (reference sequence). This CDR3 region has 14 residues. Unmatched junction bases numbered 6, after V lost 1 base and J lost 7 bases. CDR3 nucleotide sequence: TGTGCCAGCAGCCAAGTCGGGGGGGCTGGTGAGCAGTACTTC. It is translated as CASSQVGGAGEQYF.

CDR3 sequence (DNA): TGCAGTGCTCACAGGACAGAGACCCAGTACTTC. It encodes CSAHRTETQYF. The V call is TRBV20-1, the J call TRBJ2-5, with a tentative D call TRBD1 (5 bases). Trimming left V 5 bases short and J 4 bases short, with 8 bases between. The CDR3 totals 11 residues. Germline CDR1 DFQATT, CDR2 SNEGSKA (reference sequence).

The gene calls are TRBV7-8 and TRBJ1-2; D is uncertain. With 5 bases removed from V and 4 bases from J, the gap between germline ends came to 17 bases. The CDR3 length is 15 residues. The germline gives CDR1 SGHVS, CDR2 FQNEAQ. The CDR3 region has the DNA TGTGCCAGCAGCAACCTGGCCGGGTACGCCTATGGCTACACCTTC. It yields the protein CASSNLAGYAYGYTF.

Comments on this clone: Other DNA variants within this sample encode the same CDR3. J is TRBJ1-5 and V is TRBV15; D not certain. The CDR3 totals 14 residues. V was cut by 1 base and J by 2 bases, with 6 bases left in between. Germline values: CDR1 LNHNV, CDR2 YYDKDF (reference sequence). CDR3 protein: CATSRGAGNQPQHF. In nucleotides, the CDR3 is TGTGCCACCAGCAGAGGGGCAGGCAATCAGCCCCAGCATTTT. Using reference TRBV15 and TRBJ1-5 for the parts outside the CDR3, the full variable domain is DAMVIQNPRYQVTQFGKPVTLSCSQTLNHNVMYWYQQKSSQAPKLLFHYYDKDFNNEADTPDNFQSRRPNTSFCFLDIRSPGLGDTAMYLCATSRGAGNQPQHFGDGTRLSIL.

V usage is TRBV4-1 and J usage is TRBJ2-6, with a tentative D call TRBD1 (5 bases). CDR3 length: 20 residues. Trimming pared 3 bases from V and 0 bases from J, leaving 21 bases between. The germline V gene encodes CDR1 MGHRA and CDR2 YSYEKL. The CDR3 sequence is CASSHVSRTQGVSGANVLTF. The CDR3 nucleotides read TGCGCCAGCAGCCATGTCTCTCGGACCCAAGGGGTCTCTGGGGCCAACGTCCTGACTTTC.

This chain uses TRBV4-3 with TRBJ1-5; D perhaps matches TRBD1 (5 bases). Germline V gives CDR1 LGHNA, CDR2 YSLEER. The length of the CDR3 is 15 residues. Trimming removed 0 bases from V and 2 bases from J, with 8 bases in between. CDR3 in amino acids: CASSQDGGGNQPQHF. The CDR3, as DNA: TGCGCCAGCAGCCAAGACGGGGGGGGCAATCAGCCCCAGCATTTT.

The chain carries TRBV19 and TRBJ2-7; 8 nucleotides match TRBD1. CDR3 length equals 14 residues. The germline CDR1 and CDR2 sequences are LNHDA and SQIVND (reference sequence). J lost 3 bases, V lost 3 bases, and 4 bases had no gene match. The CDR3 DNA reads TGTGCCAGTAGTATGGCCAGGGGGCTCTACGAGCAGTACTTC. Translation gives CASSMARGLYEQYF.

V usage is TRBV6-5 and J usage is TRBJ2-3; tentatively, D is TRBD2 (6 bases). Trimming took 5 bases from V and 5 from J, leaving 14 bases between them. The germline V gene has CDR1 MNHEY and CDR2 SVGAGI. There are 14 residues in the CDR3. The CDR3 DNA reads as TGTGCCAGCAGTAGCCGGGACTCCAAAGATACGCAGTATTTT. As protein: CASSSRDSKDTQYF.

This chain's CDR3 is CASSLRIEGTEAFF. CDR3 DNA: TGTGCCAGCAGCCTTCGGATCGAGGGCACTGAAGCTTTCTTT. The rearrangement uses TRBV14 and TRBJ1-1; D gene uncertain. The V gene lost 4 bases and the J gene lost 4 bases, with 13 bases spanning the gap. Per the germline V gene, CDR1 is SGHDN and CDR2 is FVKESK. There are 14 residues in the CDR3.

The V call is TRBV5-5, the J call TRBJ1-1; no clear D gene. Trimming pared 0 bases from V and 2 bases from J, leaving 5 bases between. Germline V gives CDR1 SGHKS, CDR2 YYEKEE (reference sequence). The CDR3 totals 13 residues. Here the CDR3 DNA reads TGTGCCAGCAGCTTGGTGGCCAACACTGAAGCTTTCTTT. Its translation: CASSLVANTEAFF. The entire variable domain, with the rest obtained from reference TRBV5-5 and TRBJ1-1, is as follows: DAGVTQSPTHLIKTRGQQVTLRCSPISGHKSVSWYQQVLGQGPQFIFQYYEKEERGRGNFPDRFSARQFPNYSSELNVNALLLGDSALYLCASSLVANTEAFFGQGTRLTVV.

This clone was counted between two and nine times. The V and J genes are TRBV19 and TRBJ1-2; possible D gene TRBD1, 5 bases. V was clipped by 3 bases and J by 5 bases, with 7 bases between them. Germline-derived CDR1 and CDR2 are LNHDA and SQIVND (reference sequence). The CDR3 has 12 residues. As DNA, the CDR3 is TGTGCCAGTAGTATCGACAGATATGGCTACACCTTC. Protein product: CASSIDRYGYTF.

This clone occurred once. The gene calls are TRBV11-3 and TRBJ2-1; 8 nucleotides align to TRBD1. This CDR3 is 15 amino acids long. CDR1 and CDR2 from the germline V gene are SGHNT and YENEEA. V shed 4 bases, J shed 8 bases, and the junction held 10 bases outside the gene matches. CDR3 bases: TGTGCCAGCAGCTCGGGGACAGGCCGCTGGGATGAGCAGTTCTTC. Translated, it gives CASSSGTGRWDEQFF.

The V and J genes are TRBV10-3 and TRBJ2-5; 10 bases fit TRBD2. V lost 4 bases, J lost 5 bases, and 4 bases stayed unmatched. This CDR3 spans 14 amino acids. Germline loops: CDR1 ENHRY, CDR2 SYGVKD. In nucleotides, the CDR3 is TGTGCCATCAGTGGTCTAGCGGGAGAGGAGACCCAGTACTTC. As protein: CAISGLAGEETQYF.

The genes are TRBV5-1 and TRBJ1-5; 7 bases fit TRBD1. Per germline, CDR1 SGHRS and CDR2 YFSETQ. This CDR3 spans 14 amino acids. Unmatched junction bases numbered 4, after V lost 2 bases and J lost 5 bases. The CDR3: CASSFGTADQPQHF. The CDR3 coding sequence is TGCGCCAGCAGCTTTGGGACAGCCGATCAGCCCCAGCATTTT.

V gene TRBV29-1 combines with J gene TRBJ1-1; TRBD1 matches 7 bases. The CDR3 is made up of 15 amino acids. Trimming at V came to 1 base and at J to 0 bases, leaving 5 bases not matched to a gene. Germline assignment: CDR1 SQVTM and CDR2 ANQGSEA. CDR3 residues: CSVEGAGGLNTEAFF. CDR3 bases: TGCAGCGTTGAAGGGGCAGGGGGTCTGAACACTGAAGCTTTCTTT.

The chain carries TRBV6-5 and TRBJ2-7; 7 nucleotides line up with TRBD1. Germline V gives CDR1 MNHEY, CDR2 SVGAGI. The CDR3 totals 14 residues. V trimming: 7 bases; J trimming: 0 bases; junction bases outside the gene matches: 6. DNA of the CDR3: TGTGCCAGCACCGGGACAGCTAACTCCTACGAGCAGTACTTC. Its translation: CASTGTANSYEQYF.

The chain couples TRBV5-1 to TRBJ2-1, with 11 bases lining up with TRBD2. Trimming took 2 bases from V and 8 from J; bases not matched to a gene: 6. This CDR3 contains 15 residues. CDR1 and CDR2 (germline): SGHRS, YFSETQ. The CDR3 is CASSFLAGGVHEQFF. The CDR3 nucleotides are TGCGCCAGCAGCTTTTTAGCGGGGGGGGTCCATGAGCAGTTCTTC.

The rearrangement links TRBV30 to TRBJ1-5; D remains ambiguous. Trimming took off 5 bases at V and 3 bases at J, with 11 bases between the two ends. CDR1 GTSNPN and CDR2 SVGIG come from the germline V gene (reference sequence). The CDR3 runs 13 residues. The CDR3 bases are TGTGCCTGGGACCGCGGGCCCAATCAGCCCCAGCATTTT. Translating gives CAWDRGPNQPQHF.

The CDR3 protein is CASSLGGRQGAYEQYF. The CDR3 DNA reads TGTGCCAGCAGCTTAGGGGGGAGACAGGGGGCCTACGAGCAGTACTTC. The gene calls are TRBV7-2 and TRBJ2-7; 9 bases agree with TRBD1. The CDR3 runs 16 residues. The germline gives CDR1 SGHTA, CDR2 FQGNSA. V shed 1 base and J 2 bases; nucleotides not matched to a gene: 6.

The CDR3 here is CASSLSRANYGYTF. The CDR3 DNA follows: TGTGCCAGCAGCTTAAGCCGGGCTAACTATGGCTACACCTTC. This rearrangement joins TRBV11-3 to TRBJ1-2, with D unresolved. The CDR3 consists of 14 residues. Germline CDR1 is SGHNT and CDR2 is YENEEA. V lost 2 bases and J lost 0, with 7 bases in between.